This T cell receptor beta chain came from a study of tumor-infiltrating lymphocytes in primary liver carcinoma. Study-wide points: It was observed that only about 7.5-25% of the top clones appeared in every one of the five tumor regions.

Trimming cost V 7 bases and J 1 base; bases outside gene matches: 4. Germline V gene lookup returns CDR1 SQVTM and CDR2 ANQGSEA. The CDR3 covers 13 residues. This clonotype came up many times. Its target is unknown. From approximately 490 ng total RNA, TCR beta cDNA was generated with a primer in the constant region. Researchers made the TCR beta libraries by running three nested multiplex PCR rounds with slightly modified ARM-PCR. Both of the initial two PCR rounds ran for approximately 10 cycles and employed TRBV1-TRBV30 forward primers alongside a C-beta reverse primer. TCRdb reprocessed the multiplex PCR reads via MiXCR and lists one record per CDR3 protein. In the table there are about 59,000 distinct CDR3 sequences, less than 75% of which are singletons. The roughly 20-34 mg bulk tissue piece was not sorted before simultaneous RNA and DNA extraction. Each tumor specimen held more than 85% viable tumor cells.

The sequenced material came from liver tumor tissue from sampling region 2. The subset: tumor region T2, inferior pole. The V and J genes are TRBV29-1 and TRBJ2-3; TRBD2 agrees at 8 bases. The receptor's source is a man aged 35 to 55 with primary liver carcinoma and hepatitis B virus infection. The CDR3 here is CSARGGGTDTQYF. CDR3 DNA: TGCAGCGCCCGGGGGGGTGGCACAGATACGCAGTATTTT.